This T cell receptor beta chain was documented in a study of cytomegalovirus exposure and HLA in healthy donors. Study-wide points: Reportedly, diagnosis of cytomegalovirus status by the classifier showed high specificity and sensitivity. It was confirmed in vitro that a few of the CMV-associated chains were specific for CMV antigens.

On this clone: What it binds is unknown.

The protocol was immunoSEQ multiplex PCR, while the TCRdb copy is restricted to in-frame clones and leaves out a portion. The sample holds tens of thousands of clones, 96% seen once. The CDR3 has 15 amino acids. The germline gives CDR1 MNHNY, CDR2 SVGAGI (reference sequence). Trimming took 4 bases from V and 3 from J, leaving 16 bases between them. The rearrangement joins TRBV6-6 to TRBJ2-7; perhaps TRBD1 as D (6 bases). The receptor was isolated from a woman aged 18-29 years in good health and CMV-seropositive. Sample: PBMCs. The CDR3 nucleotides are TGTGCCAGCAGTTCGGCACAGGGCTGGGTCTACGAGCAGTACTTC. Protein sequence: CASSSAQGWVYEQYF.